The rows below give T cell receptor beta chains drawn from one sample of a study of cytomegalovirus exposure and HLA in healthy donors. Assay: immunoSEQ multiplex PCR; the TCRdb copy retains only in-frame clones and omits some. The data hold about 69,000 clones, with around 66% observed a single time. Sequencing used PBMCs. The source is a male donor in good health and CMV-seropositive. Both conserved end residues are part of each CDR3. D genes are given only for firm matches. Expanded clones are given a class, and other clones once, few, many or no size at all.

clone size	V gene	D gene	J gene	CDR3 protein	CDR3 DNA
-	TRBV27	-	TRBJ2-6	CASSSGRSGANVLTF	TGTGCCAGCAGTTCAGGGCGGTCTGGGGCCAACGTCCTGACTTTC
-	TRBV11-2	-	TRBJ2-3	CASSLIASVSTDTQYF	TGTGCCAGCAGCTTAATCGCTAGCGTTAGCACAGATACGCAGTATTTT
-	TRBV5-1	TRBD2	TRBJ2-1	CASSLYIRTSGGNEQFF	TGCGCCAGCAGCTTGTACATCCGGACTAGCGGAGGGAATGAGCAGTTCTTC
few	TRBV10-2	TRBD2	TRBJ2-7	CASRWTRSYEQYF	TGCGCCAGCAGATGGACTAGATCCTACGAGCAGTACTTC
-	TRBV4-3	TRBD2	TRBJ2-7	CASSQSRLAGGEQYF	TGCGCCAGCAGCCAATCCCGACTAGCGGGGGGCGAGCAGTACTTC
-	TRBV4-1	TRBD2	TRBJ2-5	CASSQDPGLAGGQETQYF	TGCGCCAGCAGCCAAGATCCCGGACTAGCGGGAGGACAAGAGACCCAGTACTTC
-	TRBV7-9	-	TRBJ2-7	CASSHLSQGNYEQYF	TGTGCCAGCAGCCATCTTTCCCAGGGGAATTACGAGCAGTACTTC
few	TRBV2	TRBD2	TRBJ2-7	CASNLVGTSGILGYEQYF	TGTGCCAGCAATCTCGTGGGGACTAGCGGGATCTTGGGCTACGAGCAGTACTTC
-	TRBV9	TRBD2	TRBJ2-3	CATSLAGGRTDTQYF	TGTGCCACCTCTTTAGCGGGGGGACGCACAGATACGCAGTATTTT
few	TRBV5-6	-	TRBJ2-5	CASSPMRGDQYF	TGTGCCAGCAGCCCCATGAGAGGTGACCAGTACTTC
-	TRBV19	TRBD1	TRBJ2-7	CASSLTHTGANEQYF	TGTGCCAGTAGTCTGACCCATACAGGGGCAAACGAGCAGTACTTC